This is a list of T cell receptor beta chains from one sample in a study of OX40 agonist ivuxolimab in advanced cancers. TCRdb's table, derived via immunoSEQ multiplex PCR, lists solely in-frame clones and lacks some. The sample consists of about 66,000 clones, about 85% of them appearing once. Sample: CD4+ or CD8+ T cells sorted from blood, taken in a trial of the OX40 agonist ivuxolimab. These receptor sequences come from an adult with an advanced solid tumor such as melanoma, head and neck, liver or kidney cancer. Each CDR3 is given with its conserved first and last residue. A D gene is named only where the DNA matches it firmly. Expanded clones get a size class; other rows say once, few or many, or leave the size out.

J gene	clone size	V gene	D gene	CDR3 DNA	CDR3 protein
TRBJ2-7	once	TRBV18	.	TGTGCCAGCTCACCACTTGGGTTTAGCTACGAGCAGTACTTC	CASSPLGFSYEQYF
TRBJ2-3	.	TRBV11-3	.	TGTGCCAGCAGCTTAGAATCGGGATCCGGAGATACGCAGTATTTT	CASSLESGSGDTQYF
TRBJ2-7	.	TRBV6-4	.	TGTGCCAGCAAAAGAGACCCGGCCGCCTACGAGCAGTACTTC	CASKRDPAAYEQYF
TRBJ2-5	few	TRBV18	.	TGTGCCAGCTCACTTCAGGGACCGTTGGAGACCCAGTACTTC	CASSLQGPLETQYF
TRBJ1-5	.	TRBV7-8	.	TGTGCCAGCAGCTTAAGTAGGGGCAATCAGCCCCAGCATTTT	CASSLSRGNQPQHF
TRBJ1-1	.	TRBV6-5	TRBD1	TGTGCCAGCAGAAGGGGACAGACGAACACTGAAGCTTTCTTT	CASRRGQTNTEAFF
TRBJ2-5	.	TRBV9	TRBD2	TGTGCCAGCAGCGTAGCAGCGGGACGTAGGCAAGAGACCCAGTACTTC	CASSVAAGRRQETQYF
TRBJ2-7	.	TRBV7-9	.	TGTGCCAGCAGCCCCTGGCCCGGCGCGGACTACGAGCAGTACTTC	CASSPWPGADYEQYF
TRBJ2-5	.	TRBV7-2	.	TGTGCCAGCAGCGAATTAGGCTCCAAGACGTCCCAGTACTTC	CASSELGSKTSQYF
TRBJ2-5	.	TRBV6-5	TRBD2	TGTGCCAGCAGCCCCATGGGGCCGGGAGGGACCCAGTACTTC	CASSPMGPGGTQYF
TRBJ2-7	.	TRBV19	TRBD1	TGTGCCAGTAGAAAAGGGACAGGGCCCTACGAGCAGTACTTC	CASRKGTGPYEQYF
TRBJ1-1	.	TRBV18	.	TGTGCCAGCTCATACATCCGGGAGCCCACTGAAGCTTTCTTT	CASSYIREPTEAFF
TRBJ1-5	.	TRBV19	TRBD1	TGTGCCAGTAGTATAGGAGGGACAGGGGGCATGGACAGCAATCAGCCCCAGCATTTT	CASSIGGTGGMDSNQPQHF
TRBJ2-7	.	TRBV5-1	.	TGCGCCAGCAGCTTGACAGGCAACTACGAGCAGTACTTC	CASSLTGNYEQYF
TRBJ2-1	.	TRBV19	TRBD1	TGTGCCAGTAGTATAGGGGGGACAGGGGGTAGGAATGAGCAGTTCTTC	CASSIGGTGGRNEQFF
TRBJ1-6	.	TRBV6-5	TRBD1	TGTGCCAGCAGTTACGCAGGGACAGGCGGTAATTCACCCCTCCACTTT	CASSYAGTGGNSPLHF
TRBJ1-3	.	TRBV6-5	.	TGTGCCAGCAGGAAGGAAGGAGGCACCATATATTTT	CASRKEGGTIYF